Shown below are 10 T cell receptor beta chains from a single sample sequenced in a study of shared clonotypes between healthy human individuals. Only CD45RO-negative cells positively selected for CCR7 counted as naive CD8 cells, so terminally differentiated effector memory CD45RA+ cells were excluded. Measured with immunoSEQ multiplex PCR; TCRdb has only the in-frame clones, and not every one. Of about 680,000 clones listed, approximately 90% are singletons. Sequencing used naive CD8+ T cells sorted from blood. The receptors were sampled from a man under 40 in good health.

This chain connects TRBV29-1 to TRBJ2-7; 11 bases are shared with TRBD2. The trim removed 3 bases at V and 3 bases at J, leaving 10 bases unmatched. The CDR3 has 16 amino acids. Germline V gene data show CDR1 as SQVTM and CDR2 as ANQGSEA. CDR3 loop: CSVEGVTGTSGYEQYF. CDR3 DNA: TGCAGCGTTGAGGGAGTTACCGGGACTAGCGGCTACGAGCAGTACTTC.

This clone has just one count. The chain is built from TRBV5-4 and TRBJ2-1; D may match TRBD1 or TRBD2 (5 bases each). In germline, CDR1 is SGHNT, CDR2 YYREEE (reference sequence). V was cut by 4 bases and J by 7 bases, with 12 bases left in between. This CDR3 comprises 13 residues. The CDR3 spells CASSLGGKNEQFF. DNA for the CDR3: TGTGCCAGCAGCCTTGGGGGAAAGAATGAGCAGTTCTTC.

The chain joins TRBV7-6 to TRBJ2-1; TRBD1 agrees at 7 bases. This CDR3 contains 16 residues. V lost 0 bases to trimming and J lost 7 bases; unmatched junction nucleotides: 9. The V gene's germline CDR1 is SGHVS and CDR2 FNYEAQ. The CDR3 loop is CASSLAARARGNEQFF. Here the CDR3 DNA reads TGTGCCAGCAGCTTAGCCGCCAGGGCCAGGGGGAATGAGCAGTTCTTC. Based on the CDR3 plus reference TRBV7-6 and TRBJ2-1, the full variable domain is GAGVSQSPRYKVTKRGQDVALRCDPISGHVSLYWYRQALGQGPEFLTYFNYEAQQDKSGLPNDRFSAERPEGSISTLTIQRTEQRDSAMYRCASSLAARARGNEQFFGPGTRLTVL.

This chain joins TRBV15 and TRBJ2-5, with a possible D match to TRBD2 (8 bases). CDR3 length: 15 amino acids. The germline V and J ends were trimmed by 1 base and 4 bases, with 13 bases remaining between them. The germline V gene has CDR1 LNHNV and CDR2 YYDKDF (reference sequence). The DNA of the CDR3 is TGTGCCACCAGCAGAGGGGACAGCGGGGGAGAGACCCAGTACTTC. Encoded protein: CATSRGDSGGETQYF.

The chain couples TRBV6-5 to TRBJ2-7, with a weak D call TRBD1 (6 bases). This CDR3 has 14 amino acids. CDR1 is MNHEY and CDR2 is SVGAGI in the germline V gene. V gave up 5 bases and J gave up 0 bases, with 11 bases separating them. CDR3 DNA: TGTGCCAGCAGTCAACAGGGCTTCTCCTACGAGCAGTACTTC. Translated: CASSQQGFSYEQYF.

The CDR3 bases are TGCGCCAGCAGTCAATACCGTCAGAGCTTCATGAACACTGAAGCTTTCTTT. As protein: CASSQYRQSFMNTEAFF. V gene TRBV23-1 combines with J gene TRBJ1-1; D is unresolved. TRBV23-1 is an ORF for which the function is uncertain. The CDR3 sequence is 17 residues long. V was pared by 1 base and J by 0 bases, with 15 bases between.

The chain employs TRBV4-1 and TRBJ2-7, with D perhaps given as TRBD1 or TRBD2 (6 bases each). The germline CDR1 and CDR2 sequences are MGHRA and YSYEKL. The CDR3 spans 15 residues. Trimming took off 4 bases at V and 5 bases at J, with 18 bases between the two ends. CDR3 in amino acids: CASSPLGGDDDEQYF. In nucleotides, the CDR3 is TGCGCCAGCAGCCCACTGGGGGGCGACGACGACGAGCAGTACTTC.

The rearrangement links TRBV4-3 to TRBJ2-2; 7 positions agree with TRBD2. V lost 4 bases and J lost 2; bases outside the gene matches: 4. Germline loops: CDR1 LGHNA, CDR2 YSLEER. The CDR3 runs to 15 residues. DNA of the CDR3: TGCGCCAGCAGCCCGGGACTACATAACACCGGGGAGCTGTTTTTT. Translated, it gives CASSPGLHNTGELFF.

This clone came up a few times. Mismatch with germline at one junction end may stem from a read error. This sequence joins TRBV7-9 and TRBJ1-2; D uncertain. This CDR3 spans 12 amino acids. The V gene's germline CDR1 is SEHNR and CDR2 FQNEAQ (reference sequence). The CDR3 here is CASSDEGNGCTF. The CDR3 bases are TGTGCCAGCAGCGACGAGGGTAATGGCTGCACCTTC.

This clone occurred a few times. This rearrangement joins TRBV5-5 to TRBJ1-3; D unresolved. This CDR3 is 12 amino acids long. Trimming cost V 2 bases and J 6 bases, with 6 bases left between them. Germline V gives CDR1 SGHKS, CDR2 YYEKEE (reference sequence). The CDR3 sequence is CASSFNPNTIYF. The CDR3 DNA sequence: TGTGCCAGCAGCTTTAACCCAAACACCATATATTTT.